The rows below give T cell receptor beta chains drawn from one sample of a study of blood T cells in healthy people across ages. A single record per CDR3 protein comes from TCRdb applying MiXCR to the 5' RACE reads. The data hold some 890,000 distinct CDR3 sequences, with 25% to 30% observed a single time. These same records also appear under a second study, on T cells of mothers and their children.

Sequencing input: blood. Receptors originate from a woman aged 40 to 49 in good health. CDR3s include the opening cysteine and the closing phenylalanine or tryptophan. A D gene is named only where the DNA matches it firmly. Size values are once, few and many counts, or a class for expanded clones, and some rows have none.

j_call v_call clone_size d_call cdr3_nt cdr3_aa
TRBJ2-3 TRBV20-1 once NA TGCAGTGCTAGAGAGAAGAGAAAGGCTAGCACAGATACGCGGTATTTT CSAREKRKASTDTRYF
TRBJ2-5 TRBV6-2/TRBV6-3 many NA TGTGCCAGCAGTTACCCACAAGAGACCCAGTACTTC CASSYPQETQYF
TRBJ1-1 TRBV29-1 few NA TGCAGCGCGATAGGGGATTTGAGCACTGAAGCTTTCTTT CSAIGDLSTEAFF
TRBJ2-1 TRBV7-3 NA TRBD2 TGTGCCAGCAGCCCCATGAGGGCGGGACTAGCGAACAATGAGCAGTTCTTC CASSPMRAGLANNEQFF
TRBJ2-1 TRBV7-9 NA TRBD1 TGTGCCAGCAGCCTGGCCGGGACAGGAATGAATGAGCAGTTCTTC CASSLAGTGMNEQFF
TRBJ2-7 TRBV5-1 NA NA TGCGCCAGCAGTCGGGACACCTTGGGGGAGCAGTACTTC CASSRDTLGEQYF
TRBJ2-7 TRBV4-1 many NA TGCGCCAGCAGCCAAGAGATCAGGGCGACCTACGAGCAGTACTTC CASSQEIRATYEQYF
TRBJ2-1 TRBV7-9 NA NA TGTGCCAGCAGCTTAGCGGTGGGGCGGTTTACCAATGAGCAGTTCTTC CASSLAVGRFTNEQFF
TRBJ1-1 TRBV5-1 NA TRBD1 TGCGCCAGCGTCGAGACAGGGGGGTTCACTGAAGCTTTCTTT CASVETGGFTEAFF
TRBJ2-3 TRBV12-3/TRBV12-4 NA NA TGTGCCATTATCAGGGGAGATGCGCAGTATTTT CAIIRGDAQYF
TRBJ2-5 TRBV6-6 many NA TGTGCCAGCAGTCGGCGGGCACAAGAGACCCAGTACTTC CASSRRAQETQYF
TRBJ2-5 TRBV7-2 many TRBD1 TGTGCCAGCAGCTTAGCGACAGGGGGGGAGACCCAGTACTTC CASSLATGGETQYF
TRBJ2-2 TRBV7-8 few NA TGTGCCAGCACCTCCACAGGGAACACCGGGGAGCTGTTTTTT CASTSTGNTGELFF
TRBJ1-5 TRBV19 many NA TGTGCCAGTAGTATCTACGGGATCGACAATCAGCCCCAGCATTTT CASSIYGIDNQPQHF
TRBJ2-1 TRBV20-1 NA NA TGCAGTGGCCACGAGGGTTCCTACAATGAGCAGTTCTTC CSGHEGSYNEQFF
TRBJ2-3 TRBV3-1 NA NA TGTGCCAGCAGCCTGCGCGGATCAGCGCCAGATACGCAGTATTTT CASSLRGSAPDTQYF
TRBJ2-7 TRBV7-6 NA NA TGTGCCAGCAGCTTAGAACTGGCAGGGCAAACCTACGAGCAGTACTTC CASSLELAGQTYEQYF
TRBJ1-2 TRBV2 many NA TGTGCCAGCAGTCTAACAGGGATCTATGGCTACACCTTC CASSLTGIYGYTF
TRBJ1-2 TRBV6-1 few TRBD1 TGTGCCAGCAGGGAGTCGGGACAGGGGAACTATGGCTACACCTTC CASRESGQGNYGYTF
TRBJ2-6 TRBV27 NA NA TGTGCCAGCAGTTTACAGGGGGGCCTAGGGGCCAACGTCCTGGCTTTC CASSLQGGLGANVLAF
TRBJ2-1 TRBV7-9 NA NA TGTGCCAGCAGCCACCCCAGGGGCAACAATGAGCAGTTCTTC CASSHPRGNNEQFF
TRBJ2-1 TRBV7-7 many TRBD1 TGTGCTAGCAGCTTAGAACAGGGGGCGTACAATGAGCAGTTCTTC CASSLEQGAYNEQFF
TRBJ1-1 TRBV29-1 NA NA TGCAGCGTGGTCCACAGGGACACTGAAGCTTTCTTT CSVVHRDTEAFF
TRBJ1-2 TRBV5-1 NA NA TGCGCCAGCAGCTTGGGGGACACCAACTATGGCTACACCTTC CASSLGDTNYGYTF
TRBJ2-1 TRBV19 many TRBD2 TGTGCCAGTAGTCCTGGGGCGGGGGGGTACAATGAGCAGTTCTTC CASSPGAGGYNEQFF
TRBJ2-1 TRBV28 few NA TGTGCCAGCAGTTTCTTAGATCGGGGGTTCTTC CASSFLDRGFF
TRBJ2-3 TRBV7-8 many NA TGTGCCAGCAGCTCGGGCGACATCACAGATACGCAGTATTTT CASSSGDITDTQYF
TRBJ2-1 TRBV7-3 many NA TGTGCCAGCAGCTTAAGGGGCACCAGCTCCTACAATGAGCAGTTCTTC CASSLRGTSSYNEQFF
TRBJ2-7 TRBV7-2 NA TRBD2 TGTGCCAGCAGCTTAGGGTCTAGCGGAGCGGGCCTAGGCTCCTGCGAGCAGTACTTC CASSLGSSGAGLGSCEQYF
TRBJ2-7 TRBV20-1 NA TRBD1 TGCAGTGCTAGAGCTAAGGCCAGGGGGTACGAGCAGTACTTC CSARAKARGYEQYF
TRBJ2-2 TRBV5-1 NA TRBD2 TGCGCCAGCAGCTCGACGACTAGCGGGGGGACCGGGGAGCTGTTTTTT CASSSTTSGGTGELFF